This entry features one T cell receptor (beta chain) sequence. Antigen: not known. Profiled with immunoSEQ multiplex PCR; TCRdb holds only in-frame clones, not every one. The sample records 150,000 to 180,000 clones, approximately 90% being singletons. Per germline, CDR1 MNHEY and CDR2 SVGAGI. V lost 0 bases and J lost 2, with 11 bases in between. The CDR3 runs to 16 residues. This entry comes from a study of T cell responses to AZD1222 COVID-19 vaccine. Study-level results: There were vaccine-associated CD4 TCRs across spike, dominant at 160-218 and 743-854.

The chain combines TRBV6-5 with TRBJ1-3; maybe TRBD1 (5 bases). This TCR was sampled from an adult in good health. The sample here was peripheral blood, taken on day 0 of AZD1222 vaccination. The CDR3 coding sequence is TGTGCCAGCAGTTACTCGATATCGGGGGCTGGAAACACCATATATTTT. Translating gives CASSYSISGAGNTIYF.